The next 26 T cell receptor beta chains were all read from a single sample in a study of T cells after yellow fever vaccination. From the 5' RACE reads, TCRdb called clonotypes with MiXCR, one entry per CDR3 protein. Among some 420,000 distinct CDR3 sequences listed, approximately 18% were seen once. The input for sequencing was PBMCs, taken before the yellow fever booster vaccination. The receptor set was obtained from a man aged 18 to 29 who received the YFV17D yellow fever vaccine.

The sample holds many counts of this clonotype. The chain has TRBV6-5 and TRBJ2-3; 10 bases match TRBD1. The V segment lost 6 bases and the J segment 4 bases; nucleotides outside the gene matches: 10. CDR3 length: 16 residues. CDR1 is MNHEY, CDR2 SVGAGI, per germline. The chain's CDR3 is CASRLVWTGGSDTQYF. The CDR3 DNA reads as TGTGCCAGCAGACTGGTATGGACAGGGGGGTCAGATACGCAGTATTTT.

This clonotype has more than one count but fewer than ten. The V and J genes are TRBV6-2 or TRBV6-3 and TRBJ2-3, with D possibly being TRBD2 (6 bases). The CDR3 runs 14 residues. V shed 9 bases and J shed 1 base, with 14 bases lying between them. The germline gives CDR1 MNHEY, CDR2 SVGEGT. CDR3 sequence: CASRTSWGTDTQYF. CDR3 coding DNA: TGTGCCAGTCGTACTAGCTGGGGCACAGATACGCAGTATTTT.

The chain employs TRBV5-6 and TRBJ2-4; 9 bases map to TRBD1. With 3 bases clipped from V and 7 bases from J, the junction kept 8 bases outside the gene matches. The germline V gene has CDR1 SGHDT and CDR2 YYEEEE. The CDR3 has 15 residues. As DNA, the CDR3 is TGTGCCAGCAGCTGGCCAACGGGACAGGGTAACATTCAGTACTTC. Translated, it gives CASSWPTGQGNIQYF.

The chain's CDR3 is CASSLAEAGTDTQYF. In DNA form, the CDR3 reads TGTGCCAGCAGCTTAGCAGAGGCGGGCACAGATACGCAGTATTTT. V and J are TRBV11-2 and TRBJ2-3; the D is unclear. The germline gives CDR1 SGHAT, CDR2 FQNNGV. The CDR3 covers 15 residues. Trimming left V 1 base short and J 1 base short, with 9 bases between.

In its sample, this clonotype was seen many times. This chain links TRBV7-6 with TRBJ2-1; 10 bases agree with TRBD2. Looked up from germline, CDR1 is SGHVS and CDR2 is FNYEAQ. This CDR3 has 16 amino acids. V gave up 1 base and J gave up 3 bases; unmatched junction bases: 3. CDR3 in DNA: TGTGCCAGCAGCTTAGGTAGCGGGGGGATCTACAATGAGCAGTTCTTC. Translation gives CASSLGSGGIYNEQFF.

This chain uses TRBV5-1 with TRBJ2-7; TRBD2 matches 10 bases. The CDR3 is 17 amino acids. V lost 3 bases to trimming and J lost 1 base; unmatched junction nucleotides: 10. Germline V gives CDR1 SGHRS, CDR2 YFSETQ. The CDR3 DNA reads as TGCGCCAGCAGCTCAGCTGCCGGACTAGCGGCGTCCTACGAGCAGTACTTC. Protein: CASSSAAGLAASYEQYF. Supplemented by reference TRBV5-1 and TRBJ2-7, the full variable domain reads KAGVTQTPRYLIKTRGQQVTLSCSPISGHRSVSWYQQTPGQGLQFLFEYFSETQRNKGNFPGRFSGRQFSNSRSEMNVSTLELGDSALYLCASSSAAGLAASYEQYFGPGTRLTVT.

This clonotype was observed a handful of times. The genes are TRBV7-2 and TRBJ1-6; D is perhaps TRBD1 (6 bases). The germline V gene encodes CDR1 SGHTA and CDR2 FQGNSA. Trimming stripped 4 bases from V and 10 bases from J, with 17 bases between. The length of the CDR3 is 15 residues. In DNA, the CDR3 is TGTGCCAGCAGCTCGCTCGGGGGGCCTGGATCACCCCTCCACTTT. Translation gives CASSSLGGPGSPLHF.

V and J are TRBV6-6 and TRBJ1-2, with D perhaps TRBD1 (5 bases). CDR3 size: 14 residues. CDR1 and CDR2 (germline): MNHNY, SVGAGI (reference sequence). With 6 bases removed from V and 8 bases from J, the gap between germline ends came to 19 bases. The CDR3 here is CASRPQRAGQGYTF. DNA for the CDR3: TGTGCCAGCAGACCCCAGCGGGCAGGGCAAGGCTACACCTTC.

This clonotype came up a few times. CDR3 nucleotide sequence: TGCGCCAGCAGCCAAGAGTTGGGAGGCCGGGGGGCTGAAGCTTTCTTT. Translating gives CASSQELGGRGAEAFF. V and J are TRBV4-1 and TRBJ1-1, with a weak D call TRBD1 (5 bases). The germline V and J ends were trimmed by 0 bases and 6 bases, with 17 bases remaining between them. From germline, CDR1 is MGHRA and CDR2 YSYEKL. The CDR3 extends over 16 amino acids.

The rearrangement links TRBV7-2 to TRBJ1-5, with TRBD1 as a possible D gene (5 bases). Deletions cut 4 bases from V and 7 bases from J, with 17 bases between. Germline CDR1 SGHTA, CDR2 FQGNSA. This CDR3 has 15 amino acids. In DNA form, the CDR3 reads TGTGCCAGCAGCTGGACCGGGACGGGAGAGCAGCCCCAGCATTTT. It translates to CASSWTGTGEQPQHF.

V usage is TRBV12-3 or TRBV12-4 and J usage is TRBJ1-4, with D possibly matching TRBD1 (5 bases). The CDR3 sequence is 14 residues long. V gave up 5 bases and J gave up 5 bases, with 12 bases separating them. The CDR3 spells CASSLSDTNEKLFF. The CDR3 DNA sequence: TGTGCCAGCAGTCTTTCGGACACGAATGAAAAACTGTTTTTT.

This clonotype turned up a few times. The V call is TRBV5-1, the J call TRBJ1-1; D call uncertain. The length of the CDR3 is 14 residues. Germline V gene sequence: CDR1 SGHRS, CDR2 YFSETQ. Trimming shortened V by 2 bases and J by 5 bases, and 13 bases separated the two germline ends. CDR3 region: CASSFSLTGTEAFF. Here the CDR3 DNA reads TGCGCCAGCAGCTTTAGTCTCACTGGGACTGAAGCTTTCTTT.

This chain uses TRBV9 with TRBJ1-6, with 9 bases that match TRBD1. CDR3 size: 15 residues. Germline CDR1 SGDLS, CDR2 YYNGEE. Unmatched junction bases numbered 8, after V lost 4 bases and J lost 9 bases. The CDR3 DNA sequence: TGTGCCAGCAGCCCACGGGGACAGGGAGGTTCACCCCTCCACTTT. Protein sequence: CASSPRGQGGSPLHF.

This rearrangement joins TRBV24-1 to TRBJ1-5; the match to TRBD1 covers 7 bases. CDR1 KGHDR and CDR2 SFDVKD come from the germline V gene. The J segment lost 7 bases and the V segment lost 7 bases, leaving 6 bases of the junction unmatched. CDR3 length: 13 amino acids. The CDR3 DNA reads TGTGCCACCAGCGGACAGGCCGGGCAGCCCCAGCATTTT. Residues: CATSGQAGQPQHF.

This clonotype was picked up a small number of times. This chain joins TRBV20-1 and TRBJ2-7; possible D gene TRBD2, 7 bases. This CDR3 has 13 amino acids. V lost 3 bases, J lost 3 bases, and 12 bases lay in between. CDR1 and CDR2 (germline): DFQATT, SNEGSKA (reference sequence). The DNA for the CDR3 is TGCAGTGCTAGTACGGGGGGCGACTACGAGCAGTACTTC. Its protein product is CSASTGGDYEQYF.

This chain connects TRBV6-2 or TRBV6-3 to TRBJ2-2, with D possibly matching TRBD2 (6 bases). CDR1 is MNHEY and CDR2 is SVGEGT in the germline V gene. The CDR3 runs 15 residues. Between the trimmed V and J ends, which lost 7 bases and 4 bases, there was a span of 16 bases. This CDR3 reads CASNQHQGGTGELFF. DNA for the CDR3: TGTGCCAGCAACCAACACCAGGGAGGCACCGGGGAGCTGTTTTTT.

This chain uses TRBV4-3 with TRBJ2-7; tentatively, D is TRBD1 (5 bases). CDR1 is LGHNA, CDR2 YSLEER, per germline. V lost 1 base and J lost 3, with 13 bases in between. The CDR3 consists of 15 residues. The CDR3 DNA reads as TGCGCCAGCAGCCAAGTCGCCGAAGGGGACTACGAGCAGTACTTC. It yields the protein CASSQVAEGDYEQYF.

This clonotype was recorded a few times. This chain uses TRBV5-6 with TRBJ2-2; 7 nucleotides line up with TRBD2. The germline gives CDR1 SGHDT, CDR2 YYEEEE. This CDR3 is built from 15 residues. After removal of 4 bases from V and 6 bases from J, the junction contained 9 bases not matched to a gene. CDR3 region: CASSRLTSAAGELFF. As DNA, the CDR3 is TGTGCCAGCAGCCGACTAACTAGCGCTGCCGGGGAGCTGTTTTTT. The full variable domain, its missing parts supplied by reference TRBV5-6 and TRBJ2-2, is DAGVTQSPTHLIKTRGQQVTLRCSPKSGHDTVSWYQQALGQGPQFIFQYYEEEERQRGNFPDRFSGHQFPNYSSELNVNALLLGDSALYLCASSRLTSAAGELFFGEGSRLTVL.

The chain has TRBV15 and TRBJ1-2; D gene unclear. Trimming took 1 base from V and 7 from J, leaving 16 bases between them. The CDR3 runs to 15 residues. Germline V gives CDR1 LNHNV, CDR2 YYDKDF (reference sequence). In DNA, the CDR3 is TGTGCCACCAGCAGAGTTAACCTTCGGGAGGGTGGCTACACCTTC. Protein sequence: CATSRVNLREGGYTF.

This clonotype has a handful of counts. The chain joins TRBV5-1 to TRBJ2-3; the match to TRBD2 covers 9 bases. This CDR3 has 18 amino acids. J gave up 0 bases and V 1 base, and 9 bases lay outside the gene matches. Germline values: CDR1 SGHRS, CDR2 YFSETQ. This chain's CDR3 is CASSLRAGGPLSTDTQYF. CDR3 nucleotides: TGCGCCAGCAGCTTGAGAGCGGGGGGTCCCCTTAGCACAGATACGCAGTATTTT.

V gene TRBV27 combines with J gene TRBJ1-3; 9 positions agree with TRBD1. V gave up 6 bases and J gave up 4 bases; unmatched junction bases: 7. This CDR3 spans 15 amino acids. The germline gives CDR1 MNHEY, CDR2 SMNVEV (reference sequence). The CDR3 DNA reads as TGTGCCAGCAGCCTCACAGGGGGCAGGGGAAACACCATATATTTT. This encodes CASSLTGGRGNTIYF.

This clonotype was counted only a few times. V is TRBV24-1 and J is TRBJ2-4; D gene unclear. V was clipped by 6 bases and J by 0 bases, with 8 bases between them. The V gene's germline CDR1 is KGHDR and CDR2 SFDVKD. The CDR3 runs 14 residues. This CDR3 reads CATSSRLAKNIQYF. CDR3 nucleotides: TGTGCCACCAGTTCGCGATTAGCCAAAAACATTCAGTACTTC.

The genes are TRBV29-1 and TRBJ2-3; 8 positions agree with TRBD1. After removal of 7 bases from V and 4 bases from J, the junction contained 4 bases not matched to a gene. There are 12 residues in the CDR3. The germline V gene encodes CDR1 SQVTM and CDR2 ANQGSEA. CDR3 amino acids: CSARTGPDTQYF. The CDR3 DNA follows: TGCAGCGCCCGGACAGGGCCAGATACGCAGTATTTT.

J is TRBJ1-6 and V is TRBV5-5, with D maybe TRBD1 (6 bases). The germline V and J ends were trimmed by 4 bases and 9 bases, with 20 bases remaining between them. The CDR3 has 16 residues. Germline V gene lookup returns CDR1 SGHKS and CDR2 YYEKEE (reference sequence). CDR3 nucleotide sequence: TGTGCCAGCAGCACTATTACAGGGTTCGTAGGTTCACCCCTCCACTTT. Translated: CASSTITGFVGSPLHF. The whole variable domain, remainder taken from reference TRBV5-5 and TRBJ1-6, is DAGVTQSPTHLIKTRGQQVTLRCSPISGHKSVSWYQQVLGQGPQFIFQYYEKEERGRGNFPDRFSARQFPNYSSELNVNALLLGDSALYLCASSTITGFVGSPLHFGNGTRLTVT.

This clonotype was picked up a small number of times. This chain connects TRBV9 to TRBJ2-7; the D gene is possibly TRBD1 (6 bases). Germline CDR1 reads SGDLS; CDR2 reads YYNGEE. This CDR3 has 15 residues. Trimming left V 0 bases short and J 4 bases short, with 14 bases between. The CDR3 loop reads CASSVGAGAGYEQYV. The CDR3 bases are TGTGCCAGCAGCGTAGGGGCAGGGGCGGGTTACGAGCAGTACGTC.

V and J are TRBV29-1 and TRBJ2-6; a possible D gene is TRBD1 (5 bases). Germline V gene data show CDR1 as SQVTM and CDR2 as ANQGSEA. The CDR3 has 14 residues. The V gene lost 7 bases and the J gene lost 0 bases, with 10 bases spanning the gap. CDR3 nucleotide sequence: TGCAGCGCAGACACAGGCTCTGGGGCCAACGTCCTGACTTTC. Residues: CSADTGSGANVLTF.